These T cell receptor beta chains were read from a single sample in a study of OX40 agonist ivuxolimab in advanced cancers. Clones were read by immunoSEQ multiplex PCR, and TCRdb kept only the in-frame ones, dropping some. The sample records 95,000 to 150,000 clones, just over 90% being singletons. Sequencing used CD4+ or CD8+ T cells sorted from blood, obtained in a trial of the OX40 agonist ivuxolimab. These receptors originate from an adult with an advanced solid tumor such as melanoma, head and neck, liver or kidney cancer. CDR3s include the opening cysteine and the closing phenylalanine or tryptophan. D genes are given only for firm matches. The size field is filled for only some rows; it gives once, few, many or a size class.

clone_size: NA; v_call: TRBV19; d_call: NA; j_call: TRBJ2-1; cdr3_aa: CASSKGGGTAEQFF; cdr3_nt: TGTGCCAGTAGTAAGGGAGGAGGGACGGCAGAGCAGTTCTTC
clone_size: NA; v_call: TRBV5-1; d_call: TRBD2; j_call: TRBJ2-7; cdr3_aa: CASSLAGGSSYEQYF; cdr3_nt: TGCGCCAGCAGCTTGGCGGGGGGAAGCTCGTACGAGCAGTACTTC
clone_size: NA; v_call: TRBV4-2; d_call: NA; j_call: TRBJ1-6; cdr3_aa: CASSLEEGNSPLHF; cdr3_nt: TGTGCCAGCAGCTTGGAGGAGGGTAATTCACCCCTCCACTTT
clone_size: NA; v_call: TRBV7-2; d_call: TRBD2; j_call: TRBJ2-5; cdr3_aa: CASSGGPSGGETQYF; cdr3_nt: TGTGCCAGCAGCGGAGGGCCTTCGGGGGGGGAGACCCAGTACTTC
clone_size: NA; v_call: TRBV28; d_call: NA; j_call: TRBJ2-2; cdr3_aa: CASSLGGITGELFF; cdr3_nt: TGTGCCAGCAGTTTAGGGGGAATCACCGGGGAGCTGTTTTTT
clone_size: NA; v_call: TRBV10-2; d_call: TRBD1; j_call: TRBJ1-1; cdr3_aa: CASSGTGTTEAFF; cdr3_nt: TGCGCCAGCTCCGGGACAGGGACAACTGAAGCTTTCTTT
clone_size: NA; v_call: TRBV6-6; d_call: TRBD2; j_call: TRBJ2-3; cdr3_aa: CASSSGGYSTDTQYF; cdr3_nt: TGTGCCAGCAGCTCGGGGGGTTATAGCACAGATACGCAGTATTTT
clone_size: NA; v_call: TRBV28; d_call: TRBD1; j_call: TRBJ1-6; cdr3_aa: CASSEQDRGQRSLHF; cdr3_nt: TGTGCCAGCAGTGAACAAGACAGGGGGCAAAGATCCCTCCACTTT
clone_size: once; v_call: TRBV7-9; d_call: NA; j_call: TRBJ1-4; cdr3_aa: CASSSRGRVTNEKLFF; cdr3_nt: TGTGCCAGCAGCTCCCGGGGCAGGGTAACTAATGAAAAACTGTTTTTT
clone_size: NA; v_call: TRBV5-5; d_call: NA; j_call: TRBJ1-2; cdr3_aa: CASSPGAGLYGYTF; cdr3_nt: TGTGCCAGCAGCCCCGGAGCCGGGCTCTATGGCTACACCTTC
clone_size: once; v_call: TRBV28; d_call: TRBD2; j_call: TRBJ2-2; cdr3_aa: CASSISSGSRTGELFF; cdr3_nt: TGTGCCAGCAGTATAAGTAGCGGGAGCCGCACCGGGGAGCTGTTTTTT
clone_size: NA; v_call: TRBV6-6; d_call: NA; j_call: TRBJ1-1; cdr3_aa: CASSPPTGVNTEAFF; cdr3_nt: TGTGCCAGCAGTCCCCCGACAGGAGTGAACACTGAAGCTTTCTTT
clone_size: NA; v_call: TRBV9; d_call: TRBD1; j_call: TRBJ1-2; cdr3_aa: CASSVGGTGVGYTF; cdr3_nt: TGTGCCAGCAGCGTAGGTGGGACAGGGGTCGGCTACACCTTC
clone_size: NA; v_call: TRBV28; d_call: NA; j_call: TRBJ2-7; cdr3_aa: CASGEAVPYEQYF; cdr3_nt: TGTGCCAGCGGGGAAGCTGTCCCCTACGAGCAGTACTTC
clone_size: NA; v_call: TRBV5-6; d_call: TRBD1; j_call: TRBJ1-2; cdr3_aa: CASSRRPTGGHGYTF; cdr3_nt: TGTGCCAGCAGCCGCCGTCCGACAGGGGGGCATGGCTACACCTTC
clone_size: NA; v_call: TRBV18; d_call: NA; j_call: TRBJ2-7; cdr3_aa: CASSPQEGSYEQYF; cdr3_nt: TGTGCCAGCTCACCTCAAGAGGGCTCCTACGAGCAGTACTTC
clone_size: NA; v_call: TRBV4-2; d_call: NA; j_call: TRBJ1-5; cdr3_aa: CASSPRERGPFNQPQHF; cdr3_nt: TGTGCCAGCAGCCCAAGAGAACGGGGGCCCTTCAATCAGCCCCAGCATTTT
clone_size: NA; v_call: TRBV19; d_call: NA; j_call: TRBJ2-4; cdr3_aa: CASTPAGRTKNIQYF; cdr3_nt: TGTGCCAGTACCCCCGCGGGTAGGACCAAAAACATTCAGTACTTC
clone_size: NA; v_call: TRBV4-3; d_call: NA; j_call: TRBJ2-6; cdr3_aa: CASSQVRLNRGRGSGANVLTF; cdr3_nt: TGCGCCAGCAGCCAAGTTCGCCTCAATCGGGGGCGGGGATCTGGGGCCAACGTCCTGACTTTC
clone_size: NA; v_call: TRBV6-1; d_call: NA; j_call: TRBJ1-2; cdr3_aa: CASSEASVGTRAFF; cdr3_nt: TGTGCCAGCAGTGAAGCGAGCGTAGGGACCCGGGCCTTTTTC